These 8 T cell receptor beta chains came from one sample sequenced in a study of control samples from healthy donors and cancer patients. Assay: immunoSEQ multiplex PCR; the TCRdb copy retains only in-frame clones and omits some. The table lists around 140,000 clones, 94% of them singletons. The sequenced sample consisted of blood. All receptors derive from a man aged 35 to 55 in good health.

This chain uses TRBV3-1 (or the pseudogene TRBV3-2) with TRBJ2-1, with 8 bases matching TRBD2. V lost 2 bases, J lost 7 bases, and 7 bases stayed unmatched. This CDR3 spans 15 amino acids. Germline lookup yields CDR1 LGHDT and CDR2 YNNKEL (reference sequence). The CDR3 loop reads CASSQLSGSGNEQFF. CDR3 coding DNA: TGTGCCAGCAGCCAACTAAGCGGGAGCGGGAATGAGCAGTTCTTC.

V gene TRBV19 combines with J gene TRBJ2-3; 8 bases match TRBD1. The germline gives CDR1 LNHDA, CDR2 SQIVND (reference sequence). The CDR3 runs 13 residues. After removal of 8 bases from V and 3 bases from J, the junction contained 4 bases not matched to a gene. CDR3 region: CASRRDRTDTQYF. The CDR3 DNA sequence: TGTGCCAGTCGCCGGGACAGGACAGATACGCAGTATTTT.

The V gene is TRBV10-3, the J gene TRBJ1-2; D gene ambiguous. This CDR3 spans 14 amino acids. V was cut by 4 bases and J by 6 bases, with 15 bases left in between. Looked up from germline, CDR1 is ENHRY and CDR2 is SYGVKD. The CDR3 sequence: CAISGRSGSNGYTF. CDR3 bases: TGTGCCATCAGTGGAAGGTCTGGTTCGAATGGCTACACCTTC.

V gene TRBV24-1 combines with J gene TRBJ2-1; TRBD2 aligns across 10 bases. The ends lost 10 bases at V and 5 bases at J; junction bases unmatched: 10. The CDR3 length is 15 residues. Germline lookup yields CDR1 KGHDR and CDR2 SFDVKD. The CDR3, as DNA: TGTGCCACGGCAACAGCGGGAGGGCCCCACAATGAGCAGTTCTTC. This encodes CATATAGGPHNEQFF.

The chain couples TRBV5-6 to TRBJ1-1; no clear D. CDR3 length: 15 amino acids. The germline V and J ends were trimmed by 3 bases and 2 bases, with 14 bases remaining between them. CDR1 and CDR2 from the germline V gene are SGHDT and YYEEEE. In DNA form, the CDR3 reads TGTGCCAGCAGCTCGACGGGTCCGGGAAACACTGAAGCTTTCTTT. Amino acid sequence: CASSSTGPGNTEAFF.

V is TRBV13 and J is TRBJ2-7; possible D gene TRBD2, 5 bases. The V gene's germline CDR1 is PRHDT and CDR2 FYEKMQ (reference sequence). The CDR3 runs to 12 residues. Between the trimmed V and J ends, which lost 5 bases and 6 bases, there was a span of 11 bases. This CDR3 reads CASSEADGEQYF. CDR3 DNA sequence: TGTGCCAGCAGCGAAGCGGACGGCGAGCAGTACTTC.

This clone appeared once. The J gene is TRBJ2-1, the V gene TRBV4-2, with a possible D match to TRBD2 (5 bases). CDR1 is LGHNA and CDR2 is YNFKEQ in the germline V gene. This CDR3 is built from 16 residues. The germline V and J ends were trimmed by 0 bases and 2 bases, with 11 bases remaining between them. The DNA of the CDR3 is TGTGCCAGCAGCCAAGATGGGCTAGCTACCTACAATGAGCAGTTCTTC. It yields the protein CASSQDGLATYNEQFF.

The chain has TRBV12-3 or TRBV12-4 and TRBJ1-2; tentatively, D is TRBD1 (6 bases). The length of the CDR3 is 12 residues. Trimming took off 6 bases at V and 5 bases at J, with 10 bases between the two ends. CDR3 sequence (DNA): TGTGCCAGCAGATCGACAGGATATGGCTACACCTTC. Its translation is CASRSTGYGYTF.